These T cell receptor beta chains were read from a single sample in a study of blood T cells in healthy people across ages. TCRdb reprocessed the 5' RACE reads with MiXCR, giving one entry per CDR3 protein. The sample holds about 800,000 distinct CDR3 sequences, over 45% seen once. Specimen: blood. Receptor source: a man younger than 40 in good health. The CDR3 runs from the conserved cysteine through the conserved F or W. The order of the fields is V gene, J gene, CDR3 protein.

V gene: TRBV15
J gene: TRBJ1-6
CDR3 protein: CATSRGIGGDSPLHF

V gene: TRBV6-4
J gene: TRBJ1-2
CDR3 protein: CASRRDGSNYGYTF

V gene: TRBV3-1
J gene: TRBJ2-3
CDR3 protein: CASSPGLLAGSTDTQYF

V gene: TRBV5-4
J gene: TRBJ2-4
CDR3 protein: CASSLTPGPWYF

V gene: TRBV30
J gene: NA
CDR3 protein: CAGSVVFYEQYF

V gene: TRBV20-1
J gene: TRBJ2-3
CDR3 protein: CSARESGTSVIGTQYF

V gene: TRBV29-1
J gene: TRBJ1-2
CDR3 protein: CSGRTANYGYTF

V gene: TRBV29-1
J gene: TRBJ2-3
CDR3 protein: CSGLILGLGDTQYF

V gene: TRBV4-2
J gene: TRBJ2-7
CDR3 protein: CASSQEYRTSYEQYF

V gene: TRBV29-1
J gene: TRBJ2-7
CDR3 protein: CSVGTVPSYEQYF

V gene: TRBV5-1
J gene: TRBJ2-4
CDR3 protein: CASSLGGAVAKNIQYF

V gene: TRBV6-6
J gene: TRBJ2-1
CDR3 protein: CASSYRDTPQFF

V gene: TRBV7-2
J gene: TRBJ2-2
CDR3 protein: CASSLDGLATGELFF

V gene: TRBV5-1
J gene: TRBJ1-2
CDR3 protein: CASSLSGDGYGYTF

V gene: TRBV20-1
J gene: TRBJ1-2
CDR3 protein: CSALLTALYGYTF

V gene: TRBV29-1
J gene: TRBJ2-3
CDR3 protein: CSVEGVGTQQYF

V gene: TRBV7-9
J gene: TRBJ2-1
CDR3 protein: CASSLVTRGGEQFF

V gene: TRBV25-1
J gene: TRBJ2-1
CDR3 protein: CASSERGGSVHNEQFF

V gene: TRBV20-1
J gene: TRBJ2-1
CDR3 protein: CSASESKRVNEQFF

V gene: TRBV20-1
J gene: TRBJ2-5
CDR3 protein: CSAREAYEGQKLYF

V gene: TRBV7-9
J gene: TRBJ2-1
CDR3 protein: CASSRDEGRGNEQFF

V gene: TRBV20-1
J gene: TRBJ2-7
CDR3 protein: CSARDPEYLNSGGANSYEQYF

V gene: TRBV13
J gene: TRBJ2-1
CDR3 protein: CASSLSAGEGNEQFF

V gene: TRBV6-1
J gene: TRBJ1-2
CDR3 protein: CASSEAVVAYGYTF

V gene: TRBV20-1
J gene: TRBJ2-5
CDR3 protein: CSARGGTSGTSWETQYF

V gene: TRBV10-3
J gene: TRBJ1-2
CDR3 protein: CAISDSGQGSYGYTF

V gene: TRBV7-2
J gene: TRBJ2-3
CDR3 protein: CASSLNRGSDTQYF

V gene: TRBV3-1
J gene: TRBJ2-1
CDR3 protein: CASSQDWGQGAYNEQFF

V gene: TRBV6-2/TRBV6-3
J gene: TRBJ2-6
CDR3 protein: CASSSSGANVLTF

V gene: TRBV6-5
J gene: TRBJ2-2
CDR3 protein: CASSYRSSSGTSRHTGELFF

V gene: TRBV30
J gene: TRBJ1-5
CDR3 protein: CAWSLGQHNQPQHF

V gene: TRBV27
J gene: TRBJ2-3
CDR3 protein: CASSLSISLAGVRTDTQYF

V gene: TRBV6-6
J gene: TRBJ2-7
CDR3 protein: CASSYPGTDLREQYF

V gene: TRBV19
J gene: TRBJ2-1
CDR3 protein: CASSIQGSDNEQFF

V gene: TRBV12-3/TRBV12-4
J gene: TRBJ2-7
CDR3 protein: CASSLAGDRDSYEQYF

V gene: TRBV5-1
J gene: TRBJ2-5
CDR3 protein: CASSALDPQETQYF

V gene: TRBV7-8
J gene: TRBJ1-2
CDR3 protein: CASSLRATPVARYTF